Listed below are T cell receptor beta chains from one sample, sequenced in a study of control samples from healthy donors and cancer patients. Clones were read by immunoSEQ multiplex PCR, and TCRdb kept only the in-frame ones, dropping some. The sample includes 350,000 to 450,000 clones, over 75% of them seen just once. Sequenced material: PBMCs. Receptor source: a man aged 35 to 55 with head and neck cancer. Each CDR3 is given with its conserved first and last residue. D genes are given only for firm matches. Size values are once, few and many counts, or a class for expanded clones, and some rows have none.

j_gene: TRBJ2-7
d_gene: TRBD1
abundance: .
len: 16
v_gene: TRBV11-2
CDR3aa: CASSLDPQAGGYEQYF
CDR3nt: TGTGCCAGCAGCTTAGATCCACAGGCAGGGGGCTACGAGCAGTACTTC

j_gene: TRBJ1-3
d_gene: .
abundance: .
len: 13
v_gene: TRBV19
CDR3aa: CASRFPSGNTIYF
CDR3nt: TGTGCCAGTAGGTTCCCCTCTGGAAACACCATATATTTT

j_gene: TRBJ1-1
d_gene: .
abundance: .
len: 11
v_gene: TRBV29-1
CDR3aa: CSAGDLKGAFF
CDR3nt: TGCAGCGCCGGGGACCTAAAGGGAGCTTTCTTT

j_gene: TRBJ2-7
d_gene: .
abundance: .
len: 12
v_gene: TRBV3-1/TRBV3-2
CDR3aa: CASSQGAYEQYF
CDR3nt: TGTGCCAGCAGCCAAGGGGCCTACGAGCAGTACTTC

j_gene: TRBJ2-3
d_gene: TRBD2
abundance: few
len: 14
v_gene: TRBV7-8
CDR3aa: CASSSGGEFATQYF
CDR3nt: TGTGCCAGCAGCTCGGGGGGGGAGTTTGCTACGCAGTATTTT

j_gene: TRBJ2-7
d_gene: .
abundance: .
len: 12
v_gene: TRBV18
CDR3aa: CASSPSSYEQYF
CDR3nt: TGTGCCAGCTCACCTTCCTCCTACGAGCAGTACTTC

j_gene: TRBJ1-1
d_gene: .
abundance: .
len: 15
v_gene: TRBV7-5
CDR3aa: CARSLPIQGWTEAFF
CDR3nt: TGTGCCAGAAGCTTACCGATTCAGGGTTGGACTGAAGCTTTCTTT

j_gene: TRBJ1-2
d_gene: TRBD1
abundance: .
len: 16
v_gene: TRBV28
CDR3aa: CASSTPGTGGVYGYTF
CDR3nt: TGTGCCAGCAGCACCCCCGGGACAGGGGGCGTCTATGGCTACACCTTC

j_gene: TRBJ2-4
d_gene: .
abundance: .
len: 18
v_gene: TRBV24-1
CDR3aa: CATSDPPSGRGLSNIQYF
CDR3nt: TGTGCCACCAGTGACCCCCCCTCAGGCAGGGGCTTATCGAACATTCAGTACTTC

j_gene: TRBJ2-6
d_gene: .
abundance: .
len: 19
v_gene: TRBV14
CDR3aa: CASSRTTGYLSSGANVLTF
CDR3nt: TGTGCCAGCAGCCGGACAACAGGATACCTGAGTTCTGGGGCCAACGTCCTGACTTTC

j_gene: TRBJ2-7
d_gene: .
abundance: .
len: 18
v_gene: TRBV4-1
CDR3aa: CASSQIPLLRGVSYEQYF
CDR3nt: TGCGCCAGCAGCCAGATCCCCCTGCTCAGGGGAGTTTCCTACGAGCAGTACTTC

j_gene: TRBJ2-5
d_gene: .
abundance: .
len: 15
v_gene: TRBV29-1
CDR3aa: CSVAVGPSSTETQYF
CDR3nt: TGCAGCGTTGCTGTGGGCCCATCATCAACGGAGACCCAGTACTTC

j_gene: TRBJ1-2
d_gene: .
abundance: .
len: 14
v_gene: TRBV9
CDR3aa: CASSVLGTESGYTF
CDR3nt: TGTGCCAGCAGCGTCCTAGGGACGGAATCTGGCTACACCTTC

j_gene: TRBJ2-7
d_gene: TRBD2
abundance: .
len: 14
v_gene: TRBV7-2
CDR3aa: CASSLEVAGGEQYF
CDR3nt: TGTGCCAGCAGCTTAGAGGTGGCGGGGGGCGAGCAGTACTTC

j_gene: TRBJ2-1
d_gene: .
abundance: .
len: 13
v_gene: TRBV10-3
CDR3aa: CAIMPGSYNEQFF
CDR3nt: TGTGCCATCATGCCAGGCTCCTACAATGAGCAGTTCTTC

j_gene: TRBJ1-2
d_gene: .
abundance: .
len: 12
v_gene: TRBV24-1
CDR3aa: CATSEEGRGYTF
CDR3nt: TGTGCCACCAGTGAGGAAGGGCGCGGCTACACCTTC

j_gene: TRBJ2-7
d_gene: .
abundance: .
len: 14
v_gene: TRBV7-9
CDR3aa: CASSLMGYPSEQYF
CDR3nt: TGTGCCAGCAGCTTAATGGGCTATCCCTCCGAGCAGTACTTC

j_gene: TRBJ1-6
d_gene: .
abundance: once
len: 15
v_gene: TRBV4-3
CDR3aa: CASSPSGDGNSPLHF
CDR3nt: TGCGCCAGCAGCCCCTCAGGGGACGGTAATTCACCCCTCCACTTT

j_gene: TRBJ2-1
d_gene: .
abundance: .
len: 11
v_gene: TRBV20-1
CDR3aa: CSARRSNEQFF
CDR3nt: TGCAGTGCTAGAAGGTCGAATGAGCAGTTCTTC

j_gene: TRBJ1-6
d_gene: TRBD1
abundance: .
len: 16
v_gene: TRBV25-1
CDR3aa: CASSTRDRGLASPLHF
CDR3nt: TGTGCCAGCAGTACCCGAGACAGGGGGTTAGCTTCACCCCTCCACTTT

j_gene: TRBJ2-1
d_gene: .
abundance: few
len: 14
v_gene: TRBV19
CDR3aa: CATNLALSYNEQFF
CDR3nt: TGTGCCACTAACCTAGCCCTCTCCTACAATGAGCAGTTCTTC

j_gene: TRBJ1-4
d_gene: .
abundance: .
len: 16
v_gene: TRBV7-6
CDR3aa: CASSLGNPGTNEKLFF
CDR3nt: TGTGCCAGCAGCTTAGGCAACCCCGGGACTAATGAAAAACTGTTTTTT

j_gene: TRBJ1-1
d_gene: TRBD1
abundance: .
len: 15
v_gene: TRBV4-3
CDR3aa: CASSQDRGQTTEAFF
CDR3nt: TGCGCCAGCAGCCAAGATCGGGGACAGACCACTGAAGCTTTCTTT

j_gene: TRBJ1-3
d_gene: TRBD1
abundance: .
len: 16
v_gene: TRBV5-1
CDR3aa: CASSLGTANSGNTIYF
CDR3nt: TGCGCCAGCAGCTTAGGGACAGCCAACTCTGGAAACACCATATATTTT

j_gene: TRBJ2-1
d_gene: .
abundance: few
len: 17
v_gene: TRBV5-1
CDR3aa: CASSPRPAARESSEQFF
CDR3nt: TGCGCCAGCAGCCCAAGACCTGCGGCAAGAGAAAGTAGTGAGCAGTTCTTC

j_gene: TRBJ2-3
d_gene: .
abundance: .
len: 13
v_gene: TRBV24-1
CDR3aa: CATSDSTADTQYF
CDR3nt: TGTGCCACCAGTGATTCGACCGCAGATACGCAGTATTTT

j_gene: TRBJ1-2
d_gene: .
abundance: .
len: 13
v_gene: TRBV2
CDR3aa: CASTEWGGYGYTF
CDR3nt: TGTGCCAGCACCGAATGGGGGGGCTACGGCTACACCTTC

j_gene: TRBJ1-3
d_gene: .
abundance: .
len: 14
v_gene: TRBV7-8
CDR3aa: CASSMDRLGNTIYF
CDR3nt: TGTGCCAGCAGCATGGACAGACTCGGAAACACCATATATTTT

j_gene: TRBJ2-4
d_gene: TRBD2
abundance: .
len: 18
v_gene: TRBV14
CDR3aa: CASSQSRLAGLAKNIQYF
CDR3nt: TGTGCCAGCAGCCAATCTCGACTAGCGGGACTAGCCAAAAACATTCAGTACTTC

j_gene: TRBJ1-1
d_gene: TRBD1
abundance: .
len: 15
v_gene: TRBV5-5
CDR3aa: CASRRPGQGATEAFF
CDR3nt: TGTGCCAGCAGACGCCCGGGACAGGGGGCAACTGAAGCTTTCTTT

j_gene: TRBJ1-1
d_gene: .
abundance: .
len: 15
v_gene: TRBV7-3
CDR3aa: CASSLGGGLNTEAFF
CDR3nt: TGTGCCAGCAGCTTGGGCGGGGGCCTGAACACTGAAGCTTTCTTT

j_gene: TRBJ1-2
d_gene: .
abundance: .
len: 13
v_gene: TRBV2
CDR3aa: CASSEGRANGYTF
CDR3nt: TGTGCCAGCAGTGAGGGCAGGGCCAATGGCTACACCTTC

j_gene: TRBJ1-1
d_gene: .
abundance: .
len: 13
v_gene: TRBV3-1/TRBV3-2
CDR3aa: CASSQDLNTEAFF
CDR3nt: TGTGCCAGCAGCCAAGATCTTAACACTGAAGCTTTCTTT

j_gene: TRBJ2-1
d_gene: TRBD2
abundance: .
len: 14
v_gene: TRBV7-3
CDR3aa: CASSWTSGANEQFF
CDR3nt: TGTGCCAGCAGCTGGACTAGTGGGGCCAATGAGCAGTTCTTC

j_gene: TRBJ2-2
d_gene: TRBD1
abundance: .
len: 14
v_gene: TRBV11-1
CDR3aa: CASSFWDRPGELFF
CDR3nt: TGTGCCAGCAGCTTCTGGGACAGGCCCGGGGAGCTGTTTTTT

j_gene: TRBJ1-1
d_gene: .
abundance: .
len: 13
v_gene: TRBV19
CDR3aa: CASSITDGIEAFF
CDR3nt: TGTGCCAGTAGTATAACGGATGGGATTGAAGCTTTCTTT

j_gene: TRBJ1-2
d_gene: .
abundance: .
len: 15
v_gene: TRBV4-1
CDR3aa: CASSQEYPGFYGYTF
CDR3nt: TGCGCCAGCAGCCAAGAGTATCCGGGATTCTATGGCTACACCTTC

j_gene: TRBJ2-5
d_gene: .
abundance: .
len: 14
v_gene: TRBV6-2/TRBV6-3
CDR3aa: CASSYSSRQETQYF
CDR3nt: TGTGCCAGCAGTTACAGTAGCAGGCAAGAGACCCAGTACTTC

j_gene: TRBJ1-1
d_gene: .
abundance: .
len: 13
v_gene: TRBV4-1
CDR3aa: CASSQPLNTEAFF
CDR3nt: TGCGCCAGCAGCCAACCACTGAACACTGAAGCTTTCTTT

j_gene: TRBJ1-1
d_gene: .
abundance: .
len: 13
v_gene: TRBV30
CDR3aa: CAWNGQMNTEAFF
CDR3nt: TGTGCCTGGAATGGACAGATGAACACTGAAGCTTTCTTT

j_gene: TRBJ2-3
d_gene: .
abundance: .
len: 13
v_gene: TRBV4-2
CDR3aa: CASSQGSADTQYF
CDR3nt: TGTGCCAGCAGCCAAGGGTCGGCGGATACGCAGTATTTT

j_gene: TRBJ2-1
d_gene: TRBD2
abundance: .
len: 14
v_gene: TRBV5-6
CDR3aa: CASSLPSGSDEQFF
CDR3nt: TGTGCCAGCAGCTTGCCTAGCGGGTCGGATGAGCAGTTCTTC